A selection of T cell receptor beta chains follows, all from one sample in a study of blood T cells in healthy people across ages. Using its own MiXCR run on the 5' RACE reads, TCRdb lists one record per CDR3 protein. The sample carries around 2 million distinct CDR3 sequences, about two fifths recorded once. Sequenced input: blood. These receptors came from a human donor in good health. CDR3s include the opening cysteine and the closing phenylalanine or tryptophan. Fields, in order: clone size, V gene, J gene, D gene, CDR3 DNA, CDR3 protein. D genes are given only for firm matches. Some rows have no size entry. The others give once, few or many, or a class for an expanded clone.

.	TRBV7-2	TRBJ1-4	.	TGTGCCAGCAGCATAACGGGACAAAGAAATGAAAAACTGTTTTTT	CASSITGQRNEKLFF
few	TRBV6-5	TRBJ1-1	.	TGTGCCCCCGGCTCGGAACCTGGTCCTTTCTTT	CAPGSEPGPFF
.	TRBV10-3	TRBJ1-1	.	TGTGCCGCCCACGACCCGATCGACAACGCTGAAGCTTTCTTT	CAAHDPIDNAEAFF
few	TRBV11-2	TRBJ2-3	TRBD1	TGTGCCAGCAGCTTACTTCCGACAGGGGGTTTTGCAGATACGCAGTATTTT	CASSLLPTGGFADTQYF
many	TRBV10-3	TRBJ2-1	TRBD1	TGTGCCATCAGCCCCCCGACAGGGGAGCAGTTCTTC	CAISPPTGEQFF
.	TRBV4-1	TRBJ2-3	TRBD2	TGCGCCAGCAGCCTTAGCGGGGTTGGCGCAGATACGCAGTATTTT	CASSLSGVGADTQYF
few	TRBV6-5	TRBJ1-2	.	TGTGCCAGCAGTAGACAGGAGTTCTATGGCTACACCTTC	CASSRQEFYGYTF
.	TRBV4-1	TRBJ2-1	.	TGCGCCGGCAGCCAAGGTGGGGGGCCCAATGAGCAGTTCTTC	CAGSQGGGPNEQFF
few	TRBV12-3/TRBV12-4	TRBJ1-1	.	TGTGCCAGCAGTTTCCCTTTCCGCACTGAAGCTTTCTTT	CASSFPFRTEAFF
.	TRBV5-1	TRBJ2-5	TRBD2	TGCGCCAGCAGGAAGACCAGACTAGCGGGGATTGAGCAGTACTTC	CASRKTRLAGIEQYF
.	TRBV7-3	TRBJ2-1	.	TGTGCCAGCAGCTTATACGGTCCTCGAAATGAGCAGTTCTTC	CASSLYGPRNEQFF
once	TRBV5-1	TRBJ2-5	TRBD1	TGCGCCAGCAGCTGGGGACAGGGGGCTTGGGAGACCCAGTACTTC	CASSWGQGAWETQYF
few	TRBV19	TRBJ2-1	TRBD2	TGTGCCAGTAGTATACGACTAGCGGGGGAGGACAATGAGCAGTTCTTC	CASSIRLAGEDNEQFF
.	TRBV25-1	TRBJ2-1	TRBD2	TGTGCCAGCACTTATTATAGCGGGGGGCACTACAATGAGCAGTTCTTC	CASTYYSGGHYNEQFF
few	TRBV7-3	TRBJ2-1	TRBD1	TGTGCCAGCAGCCGACCCGACAGGGGGCTTAATGAGCAGTTCTTC	CASSRPDRGLNEQFF
.	TRBV10-3	TRBJ1-2	.	TGTGCCATCACGGGCCGACGGGGGGACTATGGCTACACCTTC	CAITGRRGDYGYTF
few	TRBV29-1	TRBJ2-7	TRBD2	TGCAGCGTTTGGGGGGGGAGGATCGCCTACGAGCAGTACTTC	CSVWGGRIAYEQYF
.	TRBV29-1	TRBJ2-1	TRBD2	TGCAGCGTTGGGGGGACTAGCTGGAATGAGCAGTTCTTC	CSVGGTSWNEQFF
few	TRBV11-1	TRBJ2-3	.	TGTGCCAGCGGAGTAAGTAGGAGCACAGATACGCAGTATTTT	CASGVSRSTDTQYF
few	TRBV7-6	TRBJ1-1	TRBD1	TGTGCCAGCAGCTCATACAAGGACAGGGTCCCGAGCACTGAAGTTTTCTTT	CASSSYKDRVPSTEVFF
.	TRBV4-2	TRBJ2-1	.	TGTGCCAGCAGCCATCTATGGGGGGACAGTACCTACGAGCAGTTCTTC	CASSHLWGDSTYEQFF
few	TRBV10-3	TRBJ2-1	.	TGTGCCATCAGTGTAGCGCATACCAATGAGCAGTTCTTC	CAISVAHTNEQFF
.	TRBV4-2	TRBJ2-3	.	TGTGCCAGCAGCCAAGATAGGCAGAGACGGGTCACAGATACGCAGTATTTT	CASSQDRQRRVTDTQYF
.	TRBV5-1	TRBJ2-2	.	TGCGCCAGCAGCCAGCCGGGACGGGGCACCGGGGAGCTGTTTTTT	CASSQPGRGTGELFF
.	TRBV7-2	TRBJ2-3	.	TGTGCCAGCAGCTTAATAGGAGCCACAGATACGCAGTATTTT	CASSLIGATDTQYF
.	TRBV7-2	TRBJ2-7	TRBD2	TGTGCCAGCAGCTTAGGGGGGGGTAGATTCCACGAGCAGTACTTC	CASSLGGGRFHEQYF
.	TRBV6-5	TRBJ2-3	TRBD1	TGTGCCAGCAGTTACTCCCGACAGGGTATAGATACGCAGTATTTT	CASSYSRQGIDTQYF
.	TRBV20-1	TRBJ1-5	.	TGCAGTGCTACCCGGGGATCCGGCAATCAGCCCCAGCATTTT	CSATRGSGNQPQHF
many	TRBV20-1	TRBJ1-4	.	TGCAGTGCTATAAGGACAGACCGTGAAAAACTGTTTTTT	CSAIRTDREKLFF
.	TRBV6-1	TRBJ1-1	.	TGTGCCAGCAGGGACTTAGGGGGGACGGCTGTCGGTACTGAAGCTTTCTTT	CASRDLGGTAVGTEAFF
few	TRBV2	TRBJ2-3	TRBD1	TGTGCCAGCAGTCAGGGGGCAGCAGATACGCAGTATTTT	CASSQGAADTQYF
few	TRBV20-1	TRBJ2-3	TRBD2	TGCAGTGCTAGACAGCGGGGGGGCTCCCCCACAGATACGCAGTATTTT	CSARQRGGSPTDTQYF
few	TRBV18	TRBJ1-4	TRBD1	TGTGCCAGCTCACCTGGGACAGGGGGAGGTGAAAAACTGTTTTTT	CASSPGTGGGEKLFF
few	TRBV7-3	TRBJ1-1	TRBD1	TGTGCCAGCAGCCCCGGGACAGGGGGCTGGAACACTGAAGCTTTCTTT	CASSPGTGGWNTEAFF
.	TRBV27	TRBJ2-3	TRBD2	TGTGCCAGCAGTTCCCGACTAGCGGGGGGTACCACAGATACGCAGTATTTT	CASSSRLAGGTTDTQYF
.	TRBV10-3	TRBJ1-3	.	TGTGCCATCAGGGGCGAAGGAAACACCATATATTTT	CAIRGEGNTIYF
.	TRBV29-1	TRBJ1-2	.	TGCAGCGTTGAATTTGGGCCACCAACCTTCTATGGCTACACCTTC	CSVEFGPPTFYGYTF
.	TRBV7-9	TRBJ1-1	.	TGTGCCAGCAGCTACATCAAGCCCTCGGAGGCTTTCTTT	CASSYIKPSEAFF
.	TRBV7-6	TRBJ2-1	TRBD2	TGTGCCAGCAGCCTCCCCGGGACTAGCGGGGGGGCCCGGGACAATGAGCAGTTCTTC	CASSLPGTSGGARDNEQFF
few	TRBV18	TRBJ1-4	.	TGTGCCAGCTCAGAGGGATCCGGACAGTTCGGAAAACTGTTTTTT	CASSEGSGQFGKLFF
few	TRBV4-1	TRBJ2-7	TRBD2	TGCGCCAGCAGCCATGGGAGGGGAGGAGGCTACGAGCAGTACTTC	CASSHGRGGGYEQYF
many	TRBV7-2	TRBJ2-5	.	TGTGCCAGCAGTCGACGGAGCCAAGAGACCCAGTACTTC	CASSRRSQETQYF